This is a list of T cell receptor beta chains from one sample in a study of regulatory T cells in long-lasting Graves disease. TCRdb ran MiXCR on the reads and lists one entry per CDR3 protein. Of roughly 740 distinct CDR3 sequences listed, about 90% are singletons. The material was peripheral blood mononuclear cells (PBMCs), obtained with antithyroid drug treatment, in newly diagnosed or persistent Graves disease (not recorded which). The receptors come from a female donor with Graves disease. Both conserved end residues are part of each CDR3. Fields, in order: CDR3 length, clone size, J gene, D gene, V gene, CDR3 protein, CDR3 DNA. D genes are given only for firm matches. Clone size is shown for a subset of rows, as once, few, many or a class of expanded clone.

cdr3_length: 16
clone_size: .
j_call: TRBJ2-3
d_call: .
v_call: TRBV12-3/TRBV12-4
cdr3_aa: CASSPGKRESPDTQYF
cdr3_nt: TGTGCCAGCAGTCCGGGTAAACGGGAGAGCCCCGATACGCAGTATTTT

cdr3_length: 13
clone_size: .
j_call: TRBJ1-2
d_call: .
v_call: TRBV7-9
cdr3_aa: CASREQGVHGYTF
cdr3_nt: TGTGCCAGCAGGGAACAGGGAGTACATGGCTACACCTTC

cdr3_length: 12
clone_size: .
j_call: TRBJ1-1
d_call: .
v_call: TRBV30
cdr3_aa: CAWWILGTEAFF
cdr3_nt: TGTGCCTGGTGGATTCTAGGCACTGAAGCTTTCTTT

cdr3_length: 14
clone_size: .
j_call: TRBJ1-3
d_call: .
v_call: TRBV19
cdr3_aa: CASTRHFSGNTIYF
cdr3_nt: TGTGCCAGTACCAGACACTTCTCTGGAAACACCATATATTTT

cdr3_length: 15
clone_size: .
j_call: TRBJ2-5
d_call: TRBD2
v_call: TRBV27
cdr3_aa: CASSPLGGLEETQYF
cdr3_nt: TGTGCCAGCAGTCCTCTGGGGGGACTAGAAGAGACCCAGTACTTC

cdr3_length: 12
clone_size: .
j_call: TRBJ2-1
d_call: .
v_call: TRBV6-1
cdr3_aa: CASSKLNNEQFF
cdr3_nt: TGTGCCAGCAGCAAGCTTAACAATGAGCAGTTCTTC

cdr3_length: 12
clone_size: .
j_call: TRBJ2-7
d_call: .
v_call: TRBV5-1
cdr3_aa: CASSSSSYEQYF
cdr3_nt: TGCGCCAGCAGCTCAAGCTCCTACGAGCAGTACTTC

cdr3_length: 13
clone_size: .
j_call: TRBJ2-4
d_call: .
v_call: TRBV4-3
cdr3_aa: CASSQERGNIQYF
cdr3_nt: TGCGCCAGCAGCCAAGAACGTGGGAACATTCAGTACTTC

cdr3_length: 12
clone_size: .
j_call: TRBJ2-2
d_call: .
v_call: TRBV4-1
cdr3_aa: CASSQYPGELFF
cdr3_nt: TGCGCCAGCAGCCAATATCCCGGGGAGCTGTTTTTT

cdr3_length: 16
clone_size: once
j_call: TRBJ1-2
d_call: TRBD1
v_call: TRBV13
cdr3_aa: CASSPTTGTGHYGYTF
cdr3_nt: TGTGCCAGCAGCCCTACTACCGGGACAGGGCACTATGGCTACACCTTC

cdr3_length: 16
clone_size: .
j_call: TRBJ2-7
d_call: TRBD2
v_call: TRBV9
cdr3_aa: CASSVASGLAGAEQYF
cdr3_nt: TGTGCCAGCAGCGTAGCTAGTGGACTAGCGGGAGCCGAGCAGTACTTC

cdr3_length: 18
clone_size: .
j_call: TRBJ2-7
d_call: TRBD2
v_call: TRBV28
cdr3_aa: CASSLYVRASGRGYEQYF
cdr3_nt: TGTGCCAGCAGTTTATACGTCCGGGCTAGCGGGAGGGGTTACGAGCAGTACTTC

cdr3_length: 12
clone_size: .
j_call: TRBJ2-7
d_call: .
v_call: TRBV7-2
cdr3_aa: CASSPDFYEQYF
cdr3_nt: TGTGCCAGCAGCCCCGATTTCTACGAGCAGTACTTC

cdr3_length: 13
clone_size: .
j_call: TRBJ2-5
d_call: TRBD1
v_call: TRBV2
cdr3_aa: CASSEDRQETQYF
cdr3_nt: TGTGCCAGCAGTGAGGACAGGCAAGAGACCCAGTACTTC

cdr3_length: 16
clone_size: few
j_call: TRBJ2-4
d_call: .
v_call: TRBV2
cdr3_aa: CASGPRTLLAKNIQYF
cdr3_nt: TGTGCCAGCGGACCCCGGACACTCTTAGCCAAAAACATTCAGTACTTC

cdr3_length: 17
clone_size: .
j_call: TRBJ2-7
d_call: .
v_call: TRBV6-2/TRBV6-3
cdr3_aa: CASSYSIGGSRIYEQYF
cdr3_nt: TGTGCCAGCAGTTACTCGATTGGAGGGTCTCGTATCTACGAGCAGTACTTC

cdr3_length: 15
clone_size: .
j_call: TRBJ2-1
d_call: .
v_call: TRBV12-3/TRBV12-4
cdr3_aa: CASSLAGGRTNEQFF
cdr3_nt: TGTGCCAGCAGTTTAGCGGGGGGGCGGACCAATGAGCAGTTCTTC

cdr3_length: 12
clone_size: .
j_call: TRBJ1-2
d_call: TRBD1
v_call: TRBV19
cdr3_aa: CASSPRDSGYTF
cdr3_nt: TGTGCCAGTAGTCCCCGGGACAGCGGCTACACCTTC

cdr3_length: 15
clone_size: .
j_call: TRBJ2-7
d_call: TRBD2
v_call: TRBV4-2
cdr3_aa: CASSPDGTSVDEQYF
cdr3_nt: TGTGCCAGCAGCCCTGACGGGACTAGCGTCGACGAGCAGTACTTC

cdr3_length: 12
clone_size: .
j_call: TRBJ1-2
d_call: .
v_call: TRBV28
cdr3_aa: CASTSGKHGYTF
cdr3_nt: TGTGCCAGCACCTCCGGAAAGCATGGCTACACCTTC

cdr3_length: 13
clone_size: .
j_call: TRBJ1-2
d_call: .
v_call: TRBV5-6
cdr3_aa: CASSYRTGFGYTF
cdr3_nt: TGTGCCAGCAGCTACCGAACAGGCTTTGGCTACACCTTC

cdr3_length: 12
clone_size: few
j_call: TRBJ1-2
d_call: .
v_call: TRBV27
cdr3_aa: CASSYGQNVLTF
cdr3_nt: TGTGCCAGCAGCTACGGACAAAATGTCCTCACCTTC

cdr3_length: 14
clone_size: .
j_call: TRBJ1-6
d_call: .
v_call: TRBV20-1
cdr3_aa: CSARDNRDNSPLHF
cdr3_nt: TGCAGTGCTAGAGATAACAGGGATAATTCACCCCTCCACTTT

cdr3_length: 17
clone_size: .
j_call: TRBJ2-3
d_call: .
v_call: TRBV6-4
cdr3_aa: CASSDGGRYVGSDTQYF
cdr3_nt: TGTGCCAGCAGTGACGGTGGACGGTATGTCGGTTCAGATACGCAGTATTTT

cdr3_length: 13
clone_size: .
j_call: TRBJ2-5
d_call: .
v_call: TRBV20-1
cdr3_aa: CSASQGGWETQYF
cdr3_nt: TGCAGTGCTAGTCAGGGTGGCTGGGAGACCCAGTACTTC

cdr3_length: 14
clone_size: .
j_call: TRBJ1-1
d_call: .
v_call: TRBV20-1
cdr3_aa: CSAIGAYPDTEAFF
cdr3_nt: TGCAGTGCTATTGGGGCCTACCCGGACACTGAAGCTTTCTTT

cdr3_length: 14
clone_size: .
j_call: TRBJ1-2
d_call: TRBD1
v_call: TRBV6-1
cdr3_aa: CASSPQDRNYGYTF
cdr3_nt: TGTGCCAGCAGCCCCCAGGACAGGAACTATGGCTACACCTTC

cdr3_length: 14
clone_size: .
j_call: TRBJ1-2
d_call: .
v_call: TRBV7-6
cdr3_aa: CASSLAGRDYGYTF
cdr3_nt: TGTGCCAGCAGCTTAGCAGGGAGAGACTATGGCTACACCTTC

cdr3_length: 12
clone_size: .
j_call: TRBJ2-3
d_call: .
v_call: TRBV5-4
cdr3_aa: CASSFMSDTQYF
cdr3_nt: TGTGCCAGCAGCTTCATGAGCGATACGCAGTATTTT

cdr3_length: 17
clone_size: .
j_call: TRBJ2-7
d_call: .
v_call: TRBV28
cdr3_aa: CASSPTLVRESTYEQYF
cdr3_nt: TGTGCCAGCAGTCCCACTTTAGTACGGGAATCCACCTACGAGCAGTACTTC

cdr3_length: 15
clone_size: few
j_call: TRBJ2-3
d_call: TRBD1
v_call: TRBV20-1
cdr3_aa: CSATPTEGAWDTQYF
cdr3_nt: TGCAGTGCTACCCCGACCGAGGGGGCCTGGGATACGCAGTATTTT

cdr3_length: 14
clone_size: .
j_call: TRBJ1-2
d_call: TRBD1
v_call: TRBV28
cdr3_aa: CASSHDRVGYGYTF
cdr3_nt: TGTGCCAGCAGCCACGACAGGGTGGGCTATGGCTACACCTTC

cdr3_length: 13
clone_size: .
j_call: TRBJ1-1
d_call: .
v_call: TRBV20-1
cdr3_aa: CSASGTPNTEAFF
cdr3_nt: TGCAGTGCTTCCGGGACACCTAACACTGAAGCTTTCTTT

cdr3_length: 14
clone_size: .
j_call: TRBJ2-7
d_call: TRBD2
v_call: TRBV24-1
cdr3_aa: CATSEDGTTYEQYF
cdr3_nt: TGTGCCACCAGTGAGGATGGGACTACCTACGAGCAGTACTTC

cdr3_length: 14
clone_size: .
j_call: TRBJ1-2
d_call: .
v_call: TRBV5-4
cdr3_aa: CASSLEVKTRGYTF
cdr3_nt: TGTGCCAGCAGCTTGGAGGTCAAAACTCGGGGCTACACCTTC

cdr3_length: 16
clone_size: once
j_call: TRBJ2-4
d_call: .
v_call: TRBV3-1
cdr3_aa: CASSRAVGATWNIQYF
cdr3_nt: TGTGCCAGCAGCCGGGCCGTAGGCGCCACTTGGAACATTCAGTACTTC

cdr3_length: 10
clone_size: few
j_call: TRBJ1-2
d_call: .
v_call: TRBV25-1
cdr3_aa: CRGRPGGYTF
cdr3_nt: TGTAGGGGTCGTCCCGGAGGCTACACCTTC